This TCR beta chain was profiled in a study of Graves' ophthalmopathy and Graves' hyperthyroidism. TCR beta CDR3 regions were amplified from RNA transcripts. The library came from an HTBI-primed first-round RT-PCR and a second-round multiplex PCR. TCRdb independently ran MiXCR on the multiplex PCR reads; one entry per CDR3 protein. In the table there are hundreds of thousands of distinct CDR3 sequences, over 20% of which are singletons. Per germline, CDR1 SGHTA and CDR2 FQGTGA. This CDR3 region has 17 residues. Trimming left V 2 bases short and J 7 bases short, with 20 bases between. Hyperthyroidism is called stable when no ophthalmopathy develops within 18 months of follow-up.

Specimen: peripheral blood. This TCR derives from a woman aged 18-29 years with stable Graves' hyperthyroidism. The chain uses TRBV7-3 and TRBJ2-2; D perhaps matches TRBD2 (6 bases). CDR3 sequence (DNA): TGTGCCAGCAGCTTATTATCGTACCGGGAGAGGGGCGGGGAGCTGTTTTTT. It encodes CASSLLSYRERGGELFF.